This T cell receptor (beta chain) emerged from a study of T cell responses to AZD1222 COVID-19 vaccine. This CDR3 is 15 amino acids long. The germline gives CDR1 SGHTA, CDR2 FQGNSA. The V gene lost 5 bases and the J gene lost 4 bases, with 16 bases spanning the gap. Second-dose recipients at about 4 or about 12 weeks were treated as one pooled group. On this clone: Its specificity is not known.

Measured with immunoSEQ multiplex PCR; TCRdb has only the in-frame clones, and not every one. The data show about 120,000 clones, 75% to 90% seen once. Study results and limitations: An increase in Spike-specific TCR breadth and depth was observed after two AZD1222 doses. Repertoires were obtained solely post-peak T cell response. In a largely white British group with more females than males, clonal diversity was possibly underestimated.

This TCR was recovered from an adult who received the AZD1222 COVID-19 vaccine. The sequencing used peripheral blood, collected 28 days after the second AZD1222 dose. The rearrangement joins TRBV7-2 to TRBJ2-3; the D is unclear. CDR3 region: CASSLFKGASDTQYF. DNA of the CDR3: TGTGCCAGCAGCCTATTCAAGGGTGCTTCAGATACGCAGTATTTT.